Sequencing of this TCR beta chain was carried out in a study of T cell changes during pregnancy in multiple sclerosis. Sequenced by immunoSEQ multiplex PCR; TCRdb stores in-frame clones only, minus some. The repertoire consists of roughly 29,000 clones, with approximately 91% occurring once and the leading ten covering roughly 6.8%. In germline, CDR1 is SGHTA, CDR2 FQGNSA. Between the trimmed V and J ends, which lost 5 bases and 3 bases, there was a span of 19 bases. This CDR3 contains 16 residues. The receptor was derived from a female donor with multiple sclerosis, enrolled in a pregnancy study. Specimen: CD8+ T cells from peripheral blood mononuclear cells, collected after pregnancy. The V and J genes are TRBV7-2 and TRBJ1-2; a possible D gene is TRBD1 (5 bases). In DNA form, the CDR3 reads TGTGCCAGCAGCCTCCCCAGGGACTGGCCTTACTATGGCTACACCTTC. Its protein product is CASSLPRDWPYYGYTF. The whole variable domain, remainder taken from reference TRBV7-2 and TRBJ1-2, is GAGVSQSPSNKVTEKGKDVELRCDPISGHTALYWYRQSLGQGLEFLIYFQGNSAPDKSGLPSDRFSAERTGGSVSTLTIQRTQQEDSAVYLCASSLPRDWPYYGYTFGSGTRLTVV.